Below, one T cell receptor beta chain is given with its context. Its antigen remains unidentified. Per-nucleotide qualities are absent, and no much larger clonotype sits a single base away. This sample is part of a study of blood T cell repertoires in COVID-19 (dated by TCRdb to the early 2020s). A note on the overall study: The collaborator samples originated in the United States, Italy and Spain and spanned the acute and convalescent phases of COVID-19. The material from the prospective study consisted of cDNA or gDNA derived from T cells, B-cell-depleted T cells, or PBMCs. Deeply sampled blood TCRbeta repertoires from subjects exposed to, actively infected with, or recovered from COVID-19 were included in the dataset. The repertoires were made available in a free public database intended to serve as a resource for research on the immune response to SARS-CoV-2. The samples were drawn from two sources: the first 160 participants of the ongoing ImmuneRACE study, and over 1,000 subjects contributed by 6 global collaborators. Nearly every sample came with metadata listing a de-identified subject ID, COVID-19 status, age in years and sex. Where available, HLA class I and class II types were taken from metadata supplied by the sample provider and were not determined by assay-based typing.

Each collaborating institution followed its own protocols to collect whole blood in K2EDTA tubes. For TCRbeta analysis, collaborator samples were shipped as frozen whole blood, as isolated PBMCs, or as DNA extracted from either sample type. The immunoSEQ Assay, a bias-controlled multiplex PCR, was used to amplify TCRbeta CDR3 regions from genomic DNA. The study's processing was this. The number of nucleated cells in each sample was estimated from the amplification of reference gene primers within the assay. To quantify the absolute abundance of each unique TCRbeta CDR3 rearrangement, sequence reads were collapsed and filtered. For each sample, productive Simpson clonality was calculated as the square root of Simpson's diversity index over productive rearrangements. This immuneACCESS table, as held by TCRdb, lists in-frame sequences with V and J called but not all clones. Of the missing ones, under half trace to an unresolved V gene in checked studies; the others have no known cause. V, J and clone size are those of that table, while D and trimming were read from the DNA. In this sample the table shows approximately 69,000 clones, roughly 85% of which occur a single time. The ten largest make up about 18% of the sample.

General study outcomes and caveats: The quantity of clinical and demographic metadata differed by source and by participant and was supplied without curation.

V drops 3 bases and J drops 4 bases, leaving 14 bases in between. Reading from cysteine to phenylalanine, the CDR3 counts 14 amino acids. CDR3 DNA only is kept here, 42 bases in frame from base 1. From a lookup of the germline V gene (reference sequence), CDR1 and CDR2 are DFQATT and SNEGSKA. The TCR comes from a woman at least 80 years old with acute or convalescent COVID-19. The sample consisted of peripheral blood. This chain is built from TRBV20-1 and TRBJ2-3; TRBD1 is a possible D gene, resting on 6 matching bases. The sequence in DNA is TGCAGTGCTAGTACAGGGTCTATTGCAGATACGCAGTATTTT. The translation is CSASTGSIADTQYF.